These 32 T cell receptor beta chains were all obtained from the same sample, sequenced in a study of beta chain features in type 1 diabetes. Isolated RNA was reverse transcribed in full, so expressed TCRB transcripts were sequenced. Some clones are missing from TCRdb's copy, which holds only in-frame ones; the method was immunoSEQ multiplex PCR. The table lists 900,000 or so clones, roughly 15% of them singletons. Sequencing input: naive CD4+ T cells from blood. Every receptor here comes from a woman aged 18-29 years in good health.

The CDR3 DNA reads as TGTGCCAGCAGCCCACAGGGGAAACAGTACACCGGGGAGCTGTTTTTT. Its protein is CASSPQGKQYTGELFF. The chain is built from TRBV14 and TRBJ2-2, with 7 nucleotides matching TRBD1. CDR1 is SGHDN and CDR2 is FVKESK in the germline V gene. The CDR3 loop spans 16 amino acids. V shed 4 bases, J shed 3 bases, and the junction held 8 bases outside the gene matches. Together with reference TRBV14 and TRBJ2-2, the CDR3 gives the full variable domain: EAGVTQFPSHSVIEKGQTVTLRCDPISGHDNLYWYRRVMGKEIKFLLHFVKESKQDESGMPNNRFLAERTGGTYSTLKVQPAELEDSGVYFCASSPQGKQYTGELFFGEGSRLTVL.

The table lists this clone with a few counts. The V gene is TRBV7-2, the J gene TRBJ2-1, with 7 bases that match TRBD2. Trimming removed 5 bases from V and 0 bases from J; junction bases left unmatched: 10. Germline CDR1 and CDR2: SGHTA and FQGNSA. The CDR3 totals 17 residues. The CDR3 region is CASSLILTSSSYNEQFF. The CDR3 region has the DNA TGTGCCAGCAGCCTGATCTTGACTAGCAGCTCCTACAATGAGCAGTTCTTC.

The V gene is TRBV18, the J gene TRBJ2-3; 8 bases line up with TRBD1. CDR3 length: 15 residues. V was pared by 6 bases and J by 3 bases, with 8 bases of the junction left unmatched. From germline, CDR1 is KGHSH and CDR2 LQKENI. The CDR3 DNA follows: TGTGCCAGCTCGAACCTCGGACAGGGTACAGATACGCAGTATTTT. Protein product: CASSNLGQGTDTQYF. The full variable domain, its missing parts supplied by reference TRBV18 and TRBJ2-3, is NAGVMQNPRHLVRRRGQEARLRCSPMKGHSHVYWYRQLPEEGLKFMVYLQKENIIDESGMPKERFSAEFPKEGPSILRIQQVVRGDSAAYFCASSNLGQGTDTQYFGPGTRLTVL.

This clone was picked up a small number of times. The chain joins TRBV7-9 to TRBJ2-7; D might be TRBD1 (6 bases). Germline values: CDR1 SEHNR, CDR2 FQNEAQ (reference sequence). V gave up 5 bases and J gave up 3 bases, with 17 bases separating them. CDR3 length: 15 amino acids. The CDR3 bases are TGTGCCAGCAGCACCACCGGACAGTCTTTCTACGAGCAGTACTTC. The encoded protein is CASSTTGQSFYEQYF.

This clone occurred a few times. V and J are TRBV25-1 and TRBJ2-7; 7 nucleotides agree with TRBD1. The V gene's germline CDR1 is MGHDK and CDR2 SYGVNS. The CDR3 totals 17 residues. The V gene end was trimmed by 7 bases and the J gene end by 0 bases; junction bases not matched to a gene: 15. CDR3 coding DNA: TGTGCCAGCACCACACTACCGGACAGGCCAAGCTCCTACGAGCAGTACTTC. Its translation: CASTTLPDRPSSYEQYF.

This clone has more than one count but fewer than ten. The chain has TRBV15 and TRBJ1-2, with 8 bases aligning to TRBD1. The V segment lost 5 bases and the J segment 7 bases; nucleotides outside the gene matches: 12. Looked up from germline, CDR1 is LNHNV and CDR2 is YYDKDF (reference sequence). The CDR3 sequence is 15 residues long. The CDR3 bases are TGTGCCACCAGCCCACGTCTCGACAGGGGTGGTGGCTACACCTTC. Amino acid sequence: CATSPRLDRGGGYTF.

V gene TRBV7-2 combines with J gene TRBJ2-3; the match to TRBD1 covers 11 bases. Losses at the gene ends were 4 bases for V and 7 bases for J; bases not matched to a gene: 4. In germline, CDR1 is SGHTA, CDR2 FQGNSA. The length of the CDR3 is 14 residues. The CDR3 DNA reads TGTGCCAGCAGCTCAGGACAGGGGGCTTATACGCAGTATTTT. This gives the protein CASSSGQGAYTQYF.

This clone was observed a few times. Other DNA sequences of this sample code for an identical CDR3. The chain uses TRBV18 and TRBJ2-6; D is ambiguous. The CDR3 has 14 amino acids. Germline CDR1 and CDR2: KGHSH and LQKENI. V was trimmed by 3 bases and J by 0 bases, leaving 3 bases between them. The CDR3 nucleotides are TGTGCCAGCTCACCTAGCTCTGGGGCCAACGTCCTGACTTTC. Its translation: CASSPSSGANVLTF.

This clone was seen a handful of times. The rearrangement uses TRBV13 and TRBJ2-7; 8 nucleotides match TRBD2. Germline loops: CDR1 PRHDT, CDR2 FYEKMQ (reference sequence). The CDR3 runs 15 residues. V shed 1 base, J shed 3 bases, and the junction held 5 bases outside the gene matches. Here the CDR3 reads CASSLALAVGYEQYF. The CDR3 bases are TGTGCCAGCAGCTTAGCACTAGCGGTGGGCTACGAGCAGTACTTC.

This clone occurred a few times. The CDR3 loop reads CASSPLGLAGSSSYNEQFF. In DNA, the CDR3 is TGTGCCAGTAGTCCCCTCGGACTAGCGGGATCGAGCTCCTACAATGAGCAGTTCTTC. This chain links TRBV19 with TRBJ2-1; TRBD2 agrees at 12 bases. Per germline, CDR1 LNHDA and CDR2 SQIVND (reference sequence). The CDR3 is made up of 19 amino acids. Trimming removed 5 bases from V and 0 bases from J; junction bases left unmatched: 11.

J is TRBJ2-3 and V is TRBV11-2; D is uncertain. CDR1 and CDR2 from the germline V gene are SGHAT and FQNNGV. V lost 4 bases, J lost 0 bases, and 14 bases lay in between. This CDR3 region has 16 residues. The CDR3 region has the DNA TGTGCCAGCAGCTCGAGGCAGGTTCCTAGCACAGATACGCAGTATTTT. Encoded protein: CASSSRQVPSTDTQYF. The whole variable domain, remainder taken from reference TRBV11-2 and TRBJ2-3, is EAGVAQSPRYKIIEKRQSVAFWCNPISGHATLYWYQQILGQGPKLLIQFQNNGVVDDSQLPKDRFSAERLKGVDSTLKIQPAKLEDSAVYLCASSSRQVPSTDTQYFGPGTRLTVL.

The V and J genes are TRBV18 and TRBJ2-7; D assignment may be TRBD1 or TRBD2 (7 bases each). The CDR3 loop spans 14 amino acids. The ends were cut back, 4 bases at V and 2 bases at J, with 12 bases in the middle. Germline V gene sequence: CDR1 KGHSH, CDR2 LQKENI. CDR3 nucleotides: TGTGCCAGCTCACGGAGCGGGACAGCCTACGAGCAGTACTTC. Its translation: CASSRSGTAYEQYF.

V is TRBV4-3 and J is TRBJ1-2; a possible D gene is TRBD1 (5 bases). Trimming took off 4 bases at V and 4 bases at J, with 13 bases between the two ends. The CDR3 extends over 14 amino acids. The V gene's germline CDR1 is LGHNA and CDR2 YSLEER. The CDR3 sequence is CASSRGEGSYGYTF. CDR3 bases: TGCGCCAGCAGCCGGGGGGAGGGCAGCTATGGCTACACCTTC.

The chain is built from TRBV18 and TRBJ1-2; 10 bases align to TRBD1. The trim removed 2 bases at V and 4 bases at J, leaving 13 bases unmatched. Per the germline V gene, CDR1 is KGHSH and CDR2 is LQKENI. CDR3 length: 18 amino acids. In nucleotides, the CDR3 is TGTGCCAGCTCACCAAATCTCCTTGGGGACAGGGGAGCCTATGGCTACACCTTC. It is translated as CASSPNLLGDRGAYGYTF.

The table lists this clone with a few counts. The chain carries TRBV27 and TRBJ1-4; D remains unclear. Germline CDR1 and CDR2: MNHEY and SMNVEV (reference sequence). V was clipped by 6 bases and J by 2 bases, with 13 bases between them. The CDR3 consists of 15 residues. The CDR3 sequence is CASRTLSGTNEKLFF. The DNA of the CDR3 is TGTGCCAGCAGAACCCTCAGCGGGACTAATGAAAAACTGTTTTTT.

The rearrangement uses TRBV5-1 and TRBJ2-7, with 7 bases lining up with TRBD1. CDR1 is SGHRS and CDR2 is YFSETQ in the germline V gene. The ends lost 0 bases at V and 5 bases at J; junction bases unmatched: 5. The CDR3 runs to 14 residues. The CDR3 reads CASSLDRGGNEQYF. CDR3 bases: TGCGCCAGCAGCTTGGACAGGGGCGGCAACGAGCAGTACTTC.

This clone was counted a few times. The chain carries TRBV5-4 and TRBJ2-3; maybe TRBD2 (5 bases). V was trimmed by 0 bases and J by 1 base, leaving 18 bases between them. The CDR3 covers 18 residues. Germline values: CDR1 SGHNT, CDR2 YYREEE (reference sequence). The CDR3 bases are TGTGCCAGCAGCTTGGATGTTGGGCGGGCAGGAGGCACAGATACGCAGTATTTT. It codes for CASSLDVGRAGGTDTQYF. The complete variable domain, with remaining parts taken from reference TRBV5-4 and TRBJ2-3, reads ETGVTQSPTHLIKTRGQQVTLRCSSQSGHNTVSWYQQALGQGPQFIFQYYREEENGRGNFPPRFSGLQFPNYSSELNVNALELDDSALYLCASSLDVGRAGGTDTQYFGPGTRLTVL.

This chain joins TRBV6-1 and TRBJ1-5, with D unclear. This CDR3 region has 15 residues. Trimming stripped 6 bases from V and 0 bases from J, with 12 bases between. Germline assignment: CDR1 MNHNS and CDR2 SASEGT. CDR3 nucleotides: TGTGCCAGCAGAAGGCCCTGGGATAGCAATCAGCCCCAGCATTTT. Residues: CASRRPWDSNQPQHF.

This clone came up a few times. V is TRBV18 and J is TRBJ2-3; TRBD2 matches 7 bases. This CDR3 region has 15 residues. The junction had 3 bases not matched to a gene; V was cut back by 3 bases and J by 0 bases. Per the germline V gene, CDR1 is KGHSH and CDR2 is LQKENI. CDR3 loop: CASSPNSGSTDTQYF. The CDR3, as DNA: TGTGCCAGCTCACCTAATAGCGGGAGCACAGATACGCAGTATTTT.

The chain combines TRBV5-6 with TRBJ2-1, with D possibly being TRBD2 (5 bases). Deletions cut 3 bases from V and 10 bases from J, with 17 bases between. Germline-derived CDR1 and CDR2 are SGHDT and YYEEEE. The CDR3 runs to 14 residues. The CDR3 DNA reads TGTGCCAGCAGCTGGGTTGGGGATCGAGGGGAGCAGTTCTTC. Amino acid sequence: CASSWVGDRGEQFF.

V and J are TRBV5-1 and TRBJ1-2, with D maybe TRBD1 (5 bases). The CDR3 sequence is 13 residues long. Germline lookup yields CDR1 SGHRS and CDR2 YFSETQ. The V and J ends lost 7 bases and 5 bases respectively, with 15 bases between them. The CDR3 DNA is TGCGCCAGCGCTCGGGGGGTTTCTTATGGCTACACCTTC. Its translation is CASARGVSYGYTF.

The sample holds a few counts of this clone. CDR3 region: CASSLEGVANQPQHF. The CDR3 DNA reads as TGTGCCAGCAGCTTAGAGGGGGTAGCCAATCAGCCCCAGCATTTT. The J gene is TRBJ1-5, the V gene TRBV7-2, with D tentatively TRBD1 (6 bases). The CDR3 extends over 15 amino acids. Germline CDR1 reads SGHTA; CDR2 reads FQGNSA. V was pared by 1 base and J by 3 bases, with 10 bases between.

In this sample, this clone turned up a few times. This CDR3 is also generated by other DNA sequences in the sample. This chain joins TRBV28 and TRBJ2-5; 9 bases agree with TRBD1. The CDR3 has 14 amino acids. V lost 5 bases to trimming and J lost 5 bases; unmatched junction nucleotides: 6. Per the germline V gene, CDR1 is MDHEN and CDR2 is SYDVKM. Here the CDR3 reads CASSPGQGKETQYF. The CDR3 coding sequence is TGTGCCAGCAGTCCGGGACAGGGCAAGGAGACCCAGTACTTC.

The table lists this clone with a few counts. V gene TRBV9 combines with J gene TRBJ2-1; 8 bases map to TRBD1. The germline CDR1 and CDR2 sequences are SGDLS and YYNGEE. CDR3 length: 16 amino acids. Trimming at V came to 3 bases and at J to 8 bases, leaving 13 bases not matched to a gene. The CDR3 coding sequence is TGTGCCAGCAGCGCGGCCAGGGGGCGCTCGGGGGATGAGCAGTTCTTC. It codes for CASSAARGRSGDEQFF.

The chain is built from TRBV19 and TRBJ1-4; TRBD1 agrees at 9 bases. The CDR3 has 15 amino acids. Germline trimming cut 5 bases from V and 8 bases from J; bases unmatched to any gene: 9. Germline V lookup: CDR1 LNHDA, CDR2 SQIVND (reference sequence). CDR3 amino acids: CASSVDRGNSEKLFF. The CDR3, as DNA: TGTGCCAGTAGTGTTGACAGGGGGAATTCGGAAAAACTGTTTTTT.

This chain links TRBV7-9 with TRBJ2-7, with D perhaps given as TRBD1 or TRBD2 (5 bases each). Germline V gives CDR1 SEHNR, CDR2 FQNEAQ (reference sequence). With 4 bases removed from V and 7 bases from J, the gap between germline ends came to 20 bases. The CDR3 is 15 amino acids. DNA for the CDR3: TGTGCCAGCAGCTCCCTGGGACCGGTCCGGAGGGAGCAGTACTTC. Translated: CASSSLGPVRREQYF.

The V call is TRBV9, the J call TRBJ2-7, with D perhaps matching TRBD2 (5 bases). The ends were cut back, 0 bases at V and 7 bases at J, with 17 bases in the middle. Germline V lookup: CDR1 SGDLS, CDR2 YYNGEE. The CDR3 sequence is 15 residues long. CDR3 residues: CASSVDQASGEEQYF. The CDR3 coding sequence is TGTGCCAGCAGCGTAGACCAGGCGAGCGGAGAAGAGCAGTACTTC.

This clone has just one count. This sequence joins TRBV11-1 and TRBJ2-3; 11 bases fit TRBD2. With V trimmed by 2 bases and J by 5 bases, 6 bases remained unmatched. Looked up from germline, CDR1 is SGHAT and CDR2 is FQDESV (reference sequence). The CDR3 consists of 16 residues. The CDR3 DNA reads TGTGCCAGCAGCTTAAATTTAGCGGGGGGGAGAGATACGCAGTATTTT. It codes for CASSLNLAGGRDTQYF.

This clone was picked up a small number of times. For the CDR3, the DNA is TGCAGCGTTGATAAAAGGACGTTTTATAGCGGAAACACCATATATTTT. Translating it yields CSVDKRTFYSGNTIYF. This chain links TRBV29-1 with TRBJ1-3, with D unresolved. Between the trimmed V and J ends, which lost 3 bases and 4 bases, there was a span of 19 bases. The CDR3 runs to 16 residues. Germline assignment: CDR1 SQVTM and CDR2 ANQGSEA.

The V gene is TRBV9, the J gene TRBJ2-3; 9 bases line up with TRBD2. The CDR3 has 15 amino acids. V gave up 2 bases and J gave up 6 bases; unmatched junction bases: 7. Germline CDR1 SGDLS, CDR2 YYNGEE. The DNA of the CDR3 is TGTGCCAGCAGCGTTGGCGGGAGGGCCTCGGATACGCAGTATTTT. This codes for CASSVGGRASDTQYF.

The V gene is TRBV2, the J gene TRBJ1-2; 7 bases map to TRBD1. The trim removed 6 bases at V and 8 bases at J, leaving 9 bases unmatched. Germline assignment: CDR1 SNHLY and CDR2 FYNNEI. CDR3 length: 13 residues. The CDR3 DNA reads TGTGCCAGCAGCCTTACAGGGGCTGGAGGCTACACCTTC. This sequence encodes CASSLTGAGGYTF.

CDR3 DNA: TGCGCCAGCAGCCCTTCCTTAGATTACGAGCAGTACTTC. This sequence encodes CASSPSLDYEQYF. The V call is TRBV4-3, the J call TRBJ2-7; D is unclear. Per germline, CDR1 LGHNA and CDR2 YSLEER. Trimming cost V 4 bases and J 4 bases, with 11 bases left between them. This CDR3 is built from 13 residues.